This entry lists 28 T cell receptor beta chains sequenced from one sample in a study of T cells after yellow fever vaccination. TCRdb passed the 5' RACE reads through MiXCR, listing each CDR3 protein once. Of some 340,000 distinct CDR3 sequences in the sample, 4.1% were seen once. Sequences were derived from PBMCs, sampled 5 days after the yellow fever booster vaccination. These receptor sequences come from a man younger than 35 who received the YFV17D yellow fever vaccine.

This clonotype was seen at least ten times. The rearrangement joins TRBV20-1 to TRBJ1-1; tentatively, D is TRBD1 (6 bases). Trimming stripped 3 bases from V and 5 bases from J, with 10 bases between. This CDR3 spans 12 amino acids. From germline, CDR1 is DFQATT and CDR2 SNEGSKA (reference sequence). The CDR3 DNA follows: TGCAGTGCTAGGGGCAGGGGAACTGAAGCTTTCTTT. This codes for CSARGRGTEAFF.

As for this clonotype: Compared with germline, one end of the junction differs, possibly owing to a read error. The chain has TRBV28 and TRBJ2-7, with D perhaps matching TRBD2 (5 bases). CDR3 length: 13 residues. CDR1 is MDHEN and CDR2 is SYDVKM in the germline V gene. The CDR3 DNA sequence: TGTGCCAGCAGCCAGAGGGCCTTCTACGAGCTGTACTTC. Protein: CASSQRAFYELYF. Variable domain in full (rest from reference TRBV28 and TRBJ2-7): DVKVTQSSRYLVKRTGEKVFLECVQDMDHENMFWYRQDPGLGLRLIYFSYDVKMKEKGDIPEGYSVSREKKERFSLILESASTNQTSMYLCASSQRAFYELYFGPGTRLTVT.

This chain links TRBV6-6 with TRBJ1-5; D unresolved. The V gene lost 6 bases and the J gene lost 4 bases, with 10 bases spanning the gap. The CDR3 totals 13 residues. CDR1 is MNHNY and CDR2 is SVGAGI in the germline V gene (reference sequence). The CDR3 sequence: CASRNNRNQPQHF. The CDR3 DNA reads as TGTGCCAGCAGGAACAATCGAAATCAGCCCCAGCATTTT.

This clonotype was counted many times. V usage is TRBV20-1 and J usage is TRBJ1-2; D is undetermined. Germline-derived CDR1 and CDR2 are DFQATT and SNEGSKA (reference sequence). V lost 5 bases and J 0 bases, leaving 10 bases between the germline ends. The CDR3 is 13 residues long. The CDR3 DNA sequence: TGCAGTGCTTGGGCCGGGACTAACTATGGCTACACCTTC. It is translated as CSAWAGTNYGYTF.

This clonotype was recorded at least ten times. This chain uses TRBV2 with TRBJ2-1; 10 positions agree with TRBD2. CDR1 and CDR2 (germline): SNHLY, FYNNEI. The V and J ends lost 6 bases and 5 bases, in that order; junction bases with no gene match: 13. This CDR3 is built from 17 residues. The CDR3 sequence: CASSQRVAGGKDNEQFF. CDR3 in DNA: TGTGCCAGCAGCCAGCGAGTAGCGGGGGGTAAAGACAATGAGCAGTTCTTC. Full variable domain (remainder filled in from reference TRBV2 and TRBJ2-1): EPEVTQTPSHQVTQMGQEVILRCVPISNHLYFYWYRQILGQKVEFLVSFYNNEISEKSEIFDDQFSVERPDGSNFTLKIRSTKLEDSAMYFCASSQRVAGGKDNEQFFGPGTRLTVL.

The chain employs TRBV20-1 and TRBJ1-3, with D unclear. This CDR3 region has 13 residues. Trimming removed 3 bases at V and 0 bases at J, with 6 bases between. From germline, CDR1 is DFQATT and CDR2 SNEGSKA (reference sequence). The CDR3 DNA sequence: TGCAGTGCTAGTGTCCGCTCTGGAAACACCATATATTTT. It is translated as CSASVRSGNTIYF.

V usage is TRBV28 and J usage is TRBJ2-5, with 9 bases identical to TRBD1. CDR1 MDHEN and CDR2 SYDVKM come from the germline V gene. V trimming: 6 bases; J trimming: 2 bases; junction bases outside the gene matches: 7. The CDR3 covers 15 residues. CDR3 sequence: CASRTGQGTQETQYF. CDR3 DNA sequence: TGTGCCAGCAGGACGGGACAGGGAACGCAAGAGACCCAGTACTTC.

Turning to this clonotype: At one end, the junction sequence differs from germline, possibly due to a read error. The V gene is TRBV12-3 or TRBV12-4, the J gene TRBJ2-1, with TRBD2 identical over 7 bases. The CDR3 covers 13 residues. The CDR3 DNA follows: TGTGCCAGCAGTTTATCGAGCGGGGCCCGAGTAATCTTC. It yields the protein CASSLSSGARVIF.

This clonotype was seen at least ten times. This chain links TRBV10-3 with TRBJ2-5; D might be TRBD1 (5 bases). From germline, CDR1 is ENHRY and CDR2 SYGVKD. V was cut by 3 bases and J by 0 bases, with 8 bases left in between. There are 14 residues in the CDR3. CDR3 DNA sequence: TGTGCCATCAGTGACAGGGTGTACCAAGAGACCCAGTACTTC. It yields the protein CAISDRVYQETQYF.

The chain couples TRBV18 to TRBJ1-2; D remains unclear. V lost 5 bases and J lost 1, with 11 bases in between. The CDR3 sequence is 14 residues long. Germline assignment: CDR1 KGHSH and CDR2 LQKENI. This CDR3 is CASSSQELNYGYTF. In DNA form, the CDR3 reads TGTGCCAGCTCATCCCAGGAACTTAACTATGGCTACACCTTC.

The sample holds many counts of this clonotype. The gene calls are TRBV5-1 and TRBJ2-7; D is undetermined. The CDR3 has 14 amino acids. Between the trimmed V and J ends, which lost 0 bases and 3 bases, there was a span of 10 bases. Germline V gene data show CDR1 as SGHRS and CDR2 as YFSETQ. The CDR3 protein is CASSLGTGFYEQYF. As DNA, the CDR3 is TGCGCCAGCAGCTTGGGGACCGGCTTCTACGAGCAGTACTTC. The full variable domain, with the rest looked up from reference TRBV5-1 and TRBJ2-7, is KAGVTQTPRYLIKTRGQQVTLSCSPISGHRSVSWYQQTPGQGLQFLFEYFSETQRNKGNFPGRFSGRQFSNSRSEMNVSTLELGDSALYLCASSLGTGFYEQYFGPGTRLTVT.

This chain connects TRBV29-1 to TRBJ1-1; D is unclear. Between the trimmed V and J ends, which lost 2 bases and 3 bases, there was a span of 10 bases. CDR3 size: 13 residues. CDR1 and CDR2 (germline): SQVTM, ANQGSEA. The CDR3 region is CSVEQDPYTEAFF. CDR3 nucleotides: TGCAGCGTTGAACAGGACCCCTACACTGAAGCTTTCTTT. Filled out from reference TRBV29-1 and TRBJ1-1, the complete variable domain reads SAVISQKPSRDICQRGTSLTIQCQVDSQVTMMFWYRQQPGQSLTLIATANQGSEATYESGFVIDKFPISRPNLTFSTLTVSNMSPEDSSIYLCSVEQDPYTEAFFGQGTRLTVV.

There are many counts of this clonotype. The chain employs TRBV20-1 and TRBJ1-2; D is uncertain. V dropped 5 bases and J dropped 7 bases, with 14 bases sitting between them. This CDR3 contains 12 residues. Germline-derived CDR1 and CDR2 are DFQATT and SNEGSKA (reference sequence). CDR3: CSAPPEFSGYTF. The CDR3 coding sequence is TGCAGTGCTCCGCCCGAGTTTAGTGGCTACACCTTC.

This clonotype was counted at least ten times. The rearrangement links TRBV23-1 to TRBJ2-2; unclear D gene. Being an ORF, TRBV23-1 has a function that is uncertain. Deletions cut 2 bases from V and 2 bases from J, with 9 bases between. The CDR3 has 15 amino acids. CDR3 coding DNA: TGCGCCAGCAGTCAAGAAGGCAAAAACACCGGGGAGCTGTTTTTT. Its translation is CASSQEGKNTGELFF.

This clonotype was observed a few times. This chain connects TRBV5-1 to TRBJ2-5; 9 bases are a match to TRBD1. Germline lookup yields CDR1 SGHRS and CDR2 YFSETQ. Trimming removed 4 bases from V and 5 bases from J; junction bases left unmatched: 9. This CDR3 comprises 15 residues. CDR3 in DNA: TGCGCCAGCAGCCTGGGGACAGGGAGGTTGGAGACCCAGTACTTC. As protein: CASSLGTGRLETQYF.

The V and J genes are TRBV24-1 and TRBJ2-2; D not resolved. V lost 4 bases and J lost 5, with 7 bases in between. This CDR3 is 13 amino acids long. The V gene's germline CDR1 is KGHDR and CDR2 SFDVKD. DNA of the CDR3: TGTGCCACCAGTGAAGAAAAGACCGGGGAGCTGTTTTTT. As protein: CATSEEKTGELFF.

This clonotype occurred many times. V is TRBV9 and J is TRBJ2-2; D gene ambiguous. V was clipped by 7 bases and J by 0 bases, with 10 bases between them. Germline CDR1 reads SGDLS; CDR2 reads YYNGEE. The CDR3 sequence is 14 residues long. The CDR3 here is CASSPGPNTGELFF. The CDR3 coding sequence is TGTGCCAGCTCACCCGGGCCGAACACCGGGGAGCTGTTTTTT.

This clonotype was counted ten times or more. J is TRBJ2-4 and V is TRBV4-3; D could derive from TRBD1 or TRBD2 (6 bases each). This CDR3 comprises 17 residues. Trimming cost V 1 base and J 0 bases, with 13 bases left between them. Germline V gene data show CDR1 as LGHNA and CDR2 as YSLEER. CDR3 nucleotide sequence: TGCGCCAGCAGCCAAGGTCGGGGGCCCCTAGCCAAAAACATTCAGTACTTC. It codes for CASSQGRGPLAKNIQYF.

This clonotype was counted many times. V usage is TRBV7-2 and J usage is TRBJ2-2; maybe TRBD2 (5 bases). V lost 4 bases, J lost 4 bases, and 19 bases lay in between. Per germline, CDR1 SGHTA and CDR2 FQGNSA. The length of the CDR3 is 17 residues. CDR3 sequence: CASSSLLDGLITGELFF. The CDR3, as DNA: TGTGCCAGCAGCTCCCTACTGGACGGACTTATCACCGGGGAGCTGTTTTTT.

This clonotype was counted a few times. V gene TRBV28 combines with J gene TRBJ1-4; D is possibly TRBD1 (5 bases). V lost 7 bases and J 7 bases, leaving 16 bases between the germline ends. The germline V gene has CDR1 MDHEN and CDR2 SYDVKM. This CDR3 contains 14 residues. Written as DNA, the CDR3 is TGTGCCAGCAACGGGGGGGGGTTTGGTGAAAAACTGTTTTTT. This translates into CASNGGGFGEKLFF.

This chain connects TRBV7-3 to TRBJ2-7; D is perhaps TRBD2 (6 bases). The CDR3 sequence is 15 residues long. Trimming took off 2 bases at V and 5 bases at J, with 16 bases between the two ends. CDR1 and CDR2 from the germline V gene are SGHTA and FQGTGA. The CDR3 DNA reads TGTGCCAGCAGCTTAGAGGGACTTAGTGGGAACGAGCAGTACTTC. Translation: CASSLEGLSGNEQYF. Together with reference TRBV7-3 and TRBJ2-7, the CDR3 gives the full variable domain: GAGVSQTPSNKVTEKGKYVELRCDPISGHTALYWYRQSLGQGPEFLIYFQGTGAADDSGLPNDRFFAVRPEGSVSTLKIQRTERGDSAVYLCASSLEGLSGNEQYFGPGTRLTVT.

This clonotype was counted only a few times. The V and J genes are TRBV29-1 and TRBJ2-1, with a possible D match to TRBD2 (7 bases). Trimming removed 4 bases at V and 8 bases at J, with 21 bases between. The CDR3 is 15 residues long. CDR1 is SQVTM and CDR2 is ANQGSEA in the germline V gene. CDR3: CSVVTRIGGPHEQFF. The CDR3 bases are TGCAGCGTTGTAACGCGGATCGGGGGGCCTCATGAGCAGTTCTTC.

V gene TRBV7-2 combines with J gene TRBJ2-3, with 7 bases aligning to TRBD1. The CDR3 runs to 14 residues. Germline CDR1 SGHTA, CDR2 FQGNSA. V dropped 4 bases and J dropped 5; count of bases not matched to a gene: 6. Here the CDR3 DNA reads TGTGCCAGCAGCTACGACAGGGTACGAGATACGCAGTATTTT. This gives the protein CASSYDRVRDTQYF. Full variable domain (outside the CDR3, taken from reference TRBV7-2 and TRBJ2-3): GAGVSQSPSNKVTEKGKDVELRCDPISGHTALYWYRQSLGQGLEFLIYFQGNSAPDKSGLPSDRFSAERTGGSVSTLTIQRTQQEDSAVYLCASSYDRVRDTQYFGPGTRLTVL.

This chain connects TRBV4-1 to TRBJ2-3; D is undetermined. The CDR3 covers 16 residues. Germline V gene data show CDR1 as MGHRA and CDR2 as YSYEKL. Trimming removed 0 bases at V and 2 bases at J, with 12 bases between. The CDR3 DNA reads TGCGCCAGCAGCCAAGAGGCAGCAGAATACACAGATACGCAGTATTTT. Residues: CASSQEAAEYTDTQYF.

V is TRBV12-3 or TRBV12-4 and J is TRBJ1-1; maybe TRBD1 (6 bases). V dropped 6 bases and J dropped 0 bases, with 11 bases sitting between them. The CDR3 has 14 amino acids. The CDR3 protein is CASSATGMNTEAFF. DNA of the CDR3: TGTGCCAGCAGCGCGACAGGAATGAACACTGAAGCTTTCTTT.

This clonotype was picked up many times. The genes are TRBV7-2 and TRBJ1-1; TRBD1 might be the D (5 bases). The CDR3 contains 12 residues. Germline CDR1 and CDR2: SGHTA and FQGNSA. V lost 3 bases, J lost 6 bases, and 8 bases lay in between. DNA of the CDR3: TGTGCCAGCAGCTTCAGGGACCCTGAAGCTTTCTTT. It is translated as CASSFRDPEAFF. Complete variable domain (other parts from reference TRBV7-2 and TRBJ1-1): GAGVSQSPSNKVTEKGKDVELRCDPISGHTALYWYRQSLGQGLEFLIYFQGNSAPDKSGLPSDRFSAERTGGSVSTLTIQRTQQEDSAVYLCASSFRDPEAFFGQGTRLTVV.

The chain carries TRBV24-1 and TRBJ2-5; D may be TRBD1 or TRBD2 (5 bases each). The germline V gene encodes CDR1 KGHDR and CDR2 SFDVKD. Trimming pared 3 bases from V and 2 bases from J, leaving 18 bases between. The CDR3 contains 17 residues. CDR3 region: CATSDPHGGQLQETQYF. The CDR3, as DNA: TGTGCCACCAGTGATCCCCATGGGGGTCAACTTCAAGAGACCCAGTACTTC.

This clonotype occurred many times. The rearrangement links TRBV11-2 to TRBJ2-1, with 10 bases identical to TRBD2. CDR1 is SGHAT and CDR2 is FQNNGV in the germline V gene. This CDR3 is 17 amino acids long. J was trimmed by 10 bases and V by 5 bases; bases with no gene match: 17. CDR3 nucleotides: TGTGCCAGCAGCCCCCTCGCCGGAGCGGGGGGGCCGATGGAGCAGTTCTTC. The encoded protein is CASSPLAGAGGPMEQFF.